These 10 T cell receptor beta chains came from one sample sequenced in a study of cytomegalovirus exposure and HLA in healthy donors. PCR primers comprised 60 Vbeta and 13 Jbeta primers. TCRdb keeps only in-frame clones here, not all; method: immunoSEQ multiplex PCR. The repertoire holds some 50,000 clones, with under 75% as singletons. The specimen sequenced was PBMCs. These TCRs come from a young man in good health and CMV-seronegative.

This sequence joins TRBV2 and TRBJ2-3; 9 nucleotides agree with TRBD1. With V trimmed by 6 bases and J by 6 bases, 13 bases remained unmatched. Germline values: CDR1 SNHLY, CDR2 FYNNEI. The CDR3 runs 16 residues. CDR3 sequence (DNA): TGTGCCAGCAGGAGACCGGGACAGGGTGATGTGGATACGCAGTATTTT. The encoded protein is CASRRPGQGDVDTQYF.

The rearrangement uses TRBV10-3 and TRBJ1-2; 9 nucleotides align to TRBD1. Germline loops: CDR1 ENHRY, CDR2 SYGVKD. The CDR3 consists of 12 residues. Trimming removed 8 bases from V and 4 bases from J; junction bases left unmatched: 2. The CDR3: CAIGDRAYGYTF. Written as DNA, the CDR3 is TGTGCCATCGGGGACAGGGCCTATGGCTACACCTTC.

This clone was seen a handful of times. V and J are TRBV27 and TRBJ2-7; TRBD1 agrees at 8 bases. Trimming cost V 3 bases and J 7 bases; bases outside gene matches: 8. CDR1 MNHEY and CDR2 SMNVEV come from the germline V gene (reference sequence). The CDR3 is 14 amino acids. The CDR3 sequence: CASSLDRAGGEQYF. The CDR3 bases are TGTGCCAGCAGTTTGGACAGGGCAGGAGGTGAGCAGTACTTC.

This clone has only one observation. The chain uses TRBV30 and TRBJ2-7; possible D gene TRBD2, 6 bases. The CDR3 consists of 12 residues. With 3 bases removed from V and 7 bases from J, the gap between germline ends came to 13 bases. Germline-derived CDR1 and CDR2 are GTSNPN and SVGIG (reference sequence). The CDR3 DNA reads as TGTGCCTGGAGCCACTTGGGGAGGGAGCAGTACTTC. It specifies CAWSHLGREQYF.

V usage is TRBV29-1 and J usage is TRBJ2-7; tentatively, D is TRBD1 (5 bases). This CDR3 is built from 11 residues. V lost 6 bases, J lost 7 bases, and 13 bases lay in between. The germline V gene has CDR1 SQVTM and CDR2 ANQGSEA. The CDR3 sequence is CSVGDFGEQYF. CDR3 coding DNA: TGCAGCGTAGGGGATTTCGGGGAGCAGTACTTC.

The chain is built from TRBV27 and TRBJ2-7, with TRBD1 matching 8 bases. Germline CDR1 reads MNHEY; CDR2 reads SMNVEV (reference sequence). V shed 0 bases and J 5 bases; nucleotides not matched to a gene: 15. This CDR3 has 18 residues. CDR3 region: CASSLSLSSGQGLDEQYF. The CDR3 coding sequence is TGTGCCAGCAGTTTATCCCTCTCCTCCGGACAGGGCTTGGACGAGCAGTACTTC.

The chain combines TRBV27 with TRBJ2-3; D unresolved. CDR3 length: 13 amino acids. CDR1 and CDR2 from the germline V gene are MNHEY and SMNVEV (reference sequence). V lost 4 bases and J lost 2, with 7 bases in between. The CDR3 loop is CASSWLNTDTQYF. CDR3 coding DNA: TGTGCCAGCAGTTGGCTTAACACAGATACGCAGTATTTT.

The V call is TRBV10-1, the J call TRBJ2-2; no reliable D call. The CDR3 has 14 residues. The germline gives CDR1 WNHNN, CDR2 SYGVQD (reference sequence). V lost 0 bases and J lost 5, with 7 bases in between. The CDR3 here is CASSESGVTGELFF. The CDR3 bases are TGCGCCAGCAGTGAGTCAGGAGTAACCGGGGAGCTGTTTTTT.

The chain links TRBV20-1 to TRBJ1-4; D gene uncertain. Germline V lookup: CDR1 DFQATT, CDR2 SNEGSKA (reference sequence). The CDR3 covers 11 residues. V was clipped by 3 bases and J by 5 bases, with 4 bases between them. The chain's CDR3 is CSASLNEKLFF. The DNA of the CDR3 is TGCAGTGCTAGCCTAAATGAAAAACTGTTTTTT.

The chain uses TRBV19 and TRBJ2-1; 13 bases are shared with TRBD2. V was clipped by 3 bases and J by 8 bases; unmatched bases: 10. The CDR3 runs 17 residues. Germline CDR1 and CDR2: LNHDA and SQIVND (reference sequence). CDR3: CASSIHRTSGRGDEQFF. The CDR3 nucleotides are TGTGCCAGTAGTATCCACCGGACTAGCGGGAGAGGGGATGAGCAGTTCTTC. The full variable domain, with the rest looked up from reference TRBV19 and TRBJ2-1, is DGGITQSPKYLFRKEGQNVTLSCEQNLNHDAMYWYRQDPGQGLRLIYYSQIVNDFQKGDIAEGYSVSREKKESFPLTVTSAQKNPTAFYLCASSIHRTSGRGDEQFFGPGTRLTVL.